Presented here are 4 T cell receptor beta chains from one specimen sequenced in a study of cytomegalovirus exposure and HLA in healthy donors. In the PCR, 60 Vbeta and 13 Jbeta primers were used. Generated by immunoSEQ multiplex PCR, the TCRdb table keeps only in-frame clones and is missing some. The sample shows some 150,000 clones, roughly 79% of them seen only once. Sequencing was carried out using PBMCs. These receptors all stem from a woman in her 50s in good health and CMV-seronegative.

This clone was picked up a small number of times. The V gene is TRBV27, the J gene TRBJ1-1, with D perhaps TRBD1 (6 bases). Germline CDR1 is MNHEY and CDR2 is SMNVEV (reference sequence). CDR3 length equals 15 residues. V lost 4 bases, J lost 5 bases, and 17 bases lay in between. Here the CDR3 DNA reads TGTGCCAGCAGTTCGAGGGGGGGCGGGGGAACTGAAGCTTTCTTT. It encodes CASSSRGGGGTEAFF.

The rearrangement joins TRBV5-1 to TRBJ2-1; the match to TRBD1 covers 7 bases. This CDR3 is built from 15 residues. V shed 4 bases and J 8 bases; nucleotides not matched to a gene: 12. Germline V gene sequence: CDR1 SGHRS, CDR2 YFSETQ. CDR3 coding DNA: TGCGCCAGCAGCCCAGGGGGACGGGTCATAGATGAGCAGTTCTTC. It codes for CASSPGGRVIDEQFF.

This clone has more than one count but fewer than ten. This sequence joins TRBV7-2 and TRBJ1-6, with a possible D match to TRBD1 (6 bases). The germline gives CDR1 SGHTA, CDR2 FQGNSA. With 0 bases removed from V and 8 bases from J, the gap between germline ends came to 11 bases. The CDR3 spans 15 residues. CDR3 nucleotide sequence: TGTGCCAGCAGCTTAGCGCCCAGGGGAGATTCACCCCTCCACTTT. This encodes CASSLAPRGDSPLHF.

This chain uses TRBV5-1 with TRBJ1-6; 7 nucleotides agree with TRBD1. Germline CDR1 reads SGHRS; CDR2 reads YFSETQ. This CDR3 contains 15 residues. J was trimmed by 5 bases and V by 4 bases; bases with no gene match: 6. The CDR3 DNA follows: TGCGCCAGCAGCCTCGGACAGGAACATAATTCACCCCTCCACTTT. Its protein product is CASSLGQEHNSPLHF.